This paragraph covers one T cell receptor (beta chain) sequence. TCRdb keeps only in-frame clones here, not all; method: immunoSEQ multiplex PCR. The repertoire holds about 19,000 clones, with around 80% as singletons. This specimen comes from a study of control samples from healthy donors and cancer patients. J was trimmed by 6 bases and V by 2 bases; bases with no gene match: 7. The germline gives CDR1 SGHKS, CDR2 YYEKEE (reference sequence). The CDR3 contains 16 residues. The J gene is TRBJ2-7, the V gene TRBV5-5, with 14 bases that match TRBD2. The clonotype originates from a woman between 65 and 79 years old with lung cancer. Sequenced: PBMCs. This CDR3 is CASSFSTTSGRAEQYF. In DNA form, the CDR3 reads TGTGCCAGCAGCTTTAGTACGACTAGCGGGAGGGCCGAGCAGTACTTC. The full variable domain, completed using reference TRBV5-5 and TRBJ2-7, is DAGVTQSPTHLIKTRGQQVTLRCSPISGHKSVSWYQQVLGQGPQFIFQYYEKEERGRGNFPDRFSARQFPNYSSELNVNALLLGDSALYLCASSFSTTSGRAEQYFGPGTRLTVT.